Below, one T cell receptor beta chain is given with its context. TCRdb re-derived calls from the 5' RACE reads in MiXCR, one entry per CDR3 protein. The table has around 200,000 distinct CDR3 sequences, around 10% seen once. Germline loops: CDR1 MGHDK, CDR2 SYGVNS. V lost 3 bases and J 7 bases, leaving 7 bases between the germline ends. CDR3 length equals 12 residues. These data are taken from a study of identical twins. The clonotype was recovered from a woman in her late teens or twenties in good health. The sample taken for sequencing was memory (CD45RO+) T cells sorted from blood. V is TRBV25-1 and J is TRBJ1-5; D not resolved. The CDR3 DNA reads as TGTGCCAGCAGTGAGGTTGAGCAGCCCCAGCATTTT. It encodes CASSEVEQPQHF.